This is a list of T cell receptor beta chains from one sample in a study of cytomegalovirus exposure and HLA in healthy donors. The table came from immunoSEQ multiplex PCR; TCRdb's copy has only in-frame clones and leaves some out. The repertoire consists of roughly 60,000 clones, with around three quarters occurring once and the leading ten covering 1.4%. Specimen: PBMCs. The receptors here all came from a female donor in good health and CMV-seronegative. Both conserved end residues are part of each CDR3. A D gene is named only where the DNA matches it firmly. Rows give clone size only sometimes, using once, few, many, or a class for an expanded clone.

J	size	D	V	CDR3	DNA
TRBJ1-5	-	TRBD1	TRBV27	CASKPTGSGRGQPQHF	TGTGCCAGCAAGCCGACAGGGTCGGGGCGAGGTCAGCCCCAGCATTTT
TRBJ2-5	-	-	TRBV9	CASSSASSSARTQYF	TGTGCCAGCAGCTCCGCCTCCTCGAGCGCGCGGACCCAGTACTTC
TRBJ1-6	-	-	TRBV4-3	CASSQDKTAVDYNSPLHF	TGCGCCAGCAGCCAAGACAAGACAGCCGTAGATTATAATTCACCCCTCCACTTT
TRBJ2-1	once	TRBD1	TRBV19	CASSMGDRVNNEQFF	TGTGCCAGTAGTATGGGTGACAGGGTCAACAATGAGCAGTTCTTC
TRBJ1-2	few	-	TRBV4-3	CASSQDMEGSNYGYTF	TGCGCCAGCAGCCAAGATATGGAGGGTTCCAACTATGGCTACACCTTC
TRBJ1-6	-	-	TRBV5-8	CASSLWPTGSYNSPLHF	TGTGCCAGCAGCTTGTGGCCAACGGGGTCCTATAATTCACCCCTCCACTTT
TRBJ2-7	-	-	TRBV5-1	CASSHEHFYEQYF	TGCGCCAGCAGTCATGAACATTTCTACGAGCAGTACTTC
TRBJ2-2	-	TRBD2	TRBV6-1	CASSEGLAGDTGELFF	TGTGCCAGCAGTGAAGGACTAGCGGGGGACACCGGGGAGCTGTTTTTT
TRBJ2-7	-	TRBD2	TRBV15	CATSTGKRGASYEQYF	TGTGCCACCAGCACCGGGAAGCGGGGGGCCTCCTACGAGCAGTACTTC
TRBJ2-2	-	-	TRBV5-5	CASSLLATGELFF	TGTGCCAGCAGCTTGTTGGCAACCGGGGAGCTGTTTTTT
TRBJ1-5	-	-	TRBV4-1	CASSRHLSPDQPQHF	TGCGCCAGCAGCCGACATCTTTCCCCAGATCAGCCCCAGCATTTT
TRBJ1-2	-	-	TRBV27	CASQGRNGYTF	TGTGCCAGCCAGGGGCGTAATGGCTACACCTTC
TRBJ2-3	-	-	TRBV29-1	CSVDRGRIDTQYF	TGCAGCGTTGACCGGGGGAGGATAGATACGCAGTATTTT
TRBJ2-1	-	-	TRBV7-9	CASSPEGGVYNEQFF	TGTGCCAGCAGCCCTGAGGGGGGGGTCTACAATGAGCAGTTCTTC
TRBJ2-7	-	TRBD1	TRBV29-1	CSTGQGGEQYF	TGCAGCACGGGACAGGGAGGCGAGCAGTACTTC
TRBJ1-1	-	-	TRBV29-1	CSVDYGRLPGTEAFF	TGCAGCGTTGATTATGGGAGACTTCCGGGAACTGAAGCTTTCTTT
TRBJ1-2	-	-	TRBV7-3	CASSLQVGYGYTF	TGTGCCAGCAGCCTCCAGGTGGGCTATGGCTACACCTTC
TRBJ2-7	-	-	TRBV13	CASSLMQAPTKQYF	TGTGCCAGCAGCTTAATGCAGGCTCCTACCAAGCAGTACTTC
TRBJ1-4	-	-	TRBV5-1	CASSLTLEGEKLFF	TGCGCCAGCAGCTTGACTCTGGAGGGGGAAAAACTGTTTTTT
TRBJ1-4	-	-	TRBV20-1	CSASENEKLFF	TGCAGTGCTAGCGAGAATGAAAAACTGTTTTTT
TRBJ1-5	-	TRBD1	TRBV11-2	CASSRQGAIQPQHF	TGTGCCAGCAGCCGACAGGGGGCGATCCAGCCCCAGCATTTT
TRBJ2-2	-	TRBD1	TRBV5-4	CASTGQANTGELFF	TGTGCCAGCACCGGACAGGCGAACACCGGGGAGCTGTTTTTT
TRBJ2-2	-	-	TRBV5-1	CASRGGTGELFF	TGCGCCAGCAGAGGGGGCACCGGGGAGCTGTTTTTT
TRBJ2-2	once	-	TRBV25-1	CASRGPTGELFF	TGTGCCAGCCGCGGGCCCACCGGGGAGCTGTTTTTT